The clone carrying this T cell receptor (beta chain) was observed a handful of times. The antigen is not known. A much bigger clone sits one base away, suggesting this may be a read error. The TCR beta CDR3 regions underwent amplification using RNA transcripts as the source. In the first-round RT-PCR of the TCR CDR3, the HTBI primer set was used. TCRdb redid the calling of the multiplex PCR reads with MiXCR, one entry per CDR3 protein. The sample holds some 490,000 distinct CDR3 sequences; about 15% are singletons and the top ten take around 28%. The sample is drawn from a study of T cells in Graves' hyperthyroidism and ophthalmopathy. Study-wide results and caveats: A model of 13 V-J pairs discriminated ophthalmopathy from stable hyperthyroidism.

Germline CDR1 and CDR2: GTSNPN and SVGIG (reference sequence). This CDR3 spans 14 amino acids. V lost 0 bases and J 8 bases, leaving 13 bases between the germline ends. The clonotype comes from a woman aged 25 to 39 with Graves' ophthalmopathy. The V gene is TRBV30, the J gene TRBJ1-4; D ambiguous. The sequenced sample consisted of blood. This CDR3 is CAWSVRVPREKLFF. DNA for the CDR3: TGTGCCTGGAGTGTAAGAGTCCCAAGGGAAAAACTGTTTTTT.